These T cell receptor beta chains were read from a single sample in a study of tumor-infiltrating lymphocytes in localized non-small cell lung cancer. Produced via immunoSEQ multiplex PCR; TCRdb's table is partial and in-frame only. The sample lists just over 9,500 clones, around 73% occurring once. The sequencing sample was made of lung tumor tissue. Receptors were obtained from a human donor with non-small cell lung cancer. Each CDR3 is given without its conserved first and last residue.

V gene	J gene	CDR3 protein
TRBV6-5	TRBJ1-6	ASSYSGSSPLH
TRBV5-4	TRBJ1-1	ASSFENTEAF
TRBV15	TRBJ1-5	ATSSQGARGQPQH
TRBV19	TRBJ1-5	ASSTGRKPQH
TRBV27	TRBJ1-6	ASRATGTYNSPLH
TRBV5-5	TRBJ1-6	ASTPRQGVKSPLH
TRBV27	TRBJ2-1	ASSSWASGANEQF
TRBV5-6	TRBJ1-2	ASSSGQGNYGYT
TRBV7-9	TRBJ1-1	ASSVVNTEAF
TRBV6-5	TRBJ1-2	ACASAYGYT
TRBV5-6	TRBJ2-6	ASSWGSGGYSGANVLT
TRBV4-2	TRBJ1-3	ASSHPGASGNTIY
TRBV19	TRBJ2-1	ASSFTGRSSYNEQF
TRBV5-1	TRBJ1-6	ASSTLGDVRNSPLH
TRBV5-1	TRBJ1-1	ASSLGLRQDNTEAF